This entry lists 32 T cell receptor beta chains sequenced from one sample in a study of Ad26.COV2.S vaccination and SARS-CoV-2 variants. Documented treatment: about 20 received Ad26.COV2.S at low or high dose, single or two shots; 5 received placebo; per-sample allocation not given. Following the first vaccine or placebo injection, samples were taken on day 63. Assay used: immunoSEQ multiplex PCR; TCRdb lists only in-frame clones, some missing. Of hundreds of thousands of clones in the sample, about 88% are singletons; the top ten hold about 10%. The sequences come from peripheral blood, collected in a trial of Ad26.COV2.S vaccine versus placebo. These receptors were obtained from a person between 18 and 60 years old who received the Ad26.COV2.S COVID-19 vaccine or a placebo.

The chain uses TRBV18 and TRBJ2-7; no reliable D call. Germline V gene lookup returns CDR1 KGHSH and CDR2 LQKENI. The CDR3 consists of 13 residues. The ends were cut back, 0 bases at V and 6 bases at J, with 9 bases in the middle. The CDR3, as DNA: TGTGCCAGCTCACCACCGGCTGAAGCCGAGCAGTACTTC. As protein: CASSPPAEAEQYF.

The chain links TRBV7-2 to TRBJ1-3, with unresolved D. The germline V gene encodes CDR1 SGHTA and CDR2 FQGNSA. V was shortened by 2 bases and J by 0 bases, with 8 bases between the two germline ends. This CDR3 region has 15 residues. The DNA of the CDR3 is TGTGCCAGCAGCTTACGGGGAGTCTCTGGAAACACCATATATTTT. It is translated as CASSLRGVSGNTIYF.

This clone was detected once. The chain has TRBV28 and TRBJ1-6; 8 bases are a match to TRBD1. This CDR3 has 15 residues. Unmatched junction bases numbered 7, after V lost 3 bases and J lost 9 bases. Per germline, CDR1 MDHEN and CDR2 SYDVKM. The CDR3 region has the DNA TGTGCCAGCAGTTTGTTGGACAGGGATGGTTCACCCCTCCACTTT. Amino acid sequence: CASSLLDRDGSPLHF.

This clone was recorded only once. This chain connects TRBV7-3 to TRBJ2-7, with 10 bases matching TRBD1. V gave up 3 bases and J gave up 5 bases; unmatched junction bases: 13. The CDR3 runs 17 residues. The germline V gene has CDR1 SGHTA and CDR2 FQGTGA. The CDR3 loop is CASSFLPGQGMRNEQYF. For the CDR3, the DNA is TGTGCCAGCAGCTTCCTACCGGGACAGGGGATGAGAAACGAGCAGTACTTC.

The rearrangement uses TRBV6-5 and TRBJ1-1; no reliable D call. This CDR3 has 12 residues. Germline CDR1 reads MNHEY; CDR2 reads SVGAGI. The V and J ends lost 6 bases and 7 bases respectively, with 12 bases between them. The DNA of the CDR3 is TGTGCCAGCAGCCTACTACAGAGTGAAGCTTTCTTT. Translating gives CASSLLQSEAFF.

The chain employs TRBV2 and TRBJ1-1, with a possible D match to TRBD1 (5 bases). This CDR3 spans 13 amino acids. V was trimmed by 7 bases and J by 7 bases, leaving 16 bases between them. Germline V gives CDR1 SNHLY, CDR2 FYNNEI. This chain's CDR3 is CASKVQGHVEAFF. CDR3 DNA sequence: TGTGCCAGCAAGGTCCAGGGCCACGTTGAAGCTTTCTTT.

The chain is built from TRBV7-3 and TRBJ2-3; 16 bases map to TRBD2. V dropped 4 bases and J dropped 1; count of bases not matched to a gene: 8. The CDR3 contains 19 residues. Germline CDR1 reads SGHTA; CDR2 reads FQGTGA. The CDR3 loop reads CASSSTGTSGRAGTDTQYF. CDR3 DNA: TGTGCCAGCAGCTCAACCGGGACTAGCGGGAGGGCCGGCACAGATACGCAGTATTTT. Looking up the rest from reference TRBV7-3 and TRBJ2-3 gives the full variable domain: GAGVSQTPSNKVTEKGKYVELRCDPISGHTALYWYRQSLGQGPEFLIYFQGTGAADDSGLPNDRFFAVRPEGSVSTLKIQRTERGDSAVYLCASSSTGTSGRAGTDTQYFGPGTRLTVL.

V gene TRBV28 combines with J gene TRBJ2-1, with TRBD1 identical over 10 bases. The CDR3 consists of 12 residues. Trimming cost V 4 bases and J 9 bases; bases outside gene matches: 0. CDR1 is MDHEN and CDR2 is SYDVKM in the germline V gene. CDR3 region: CASSWDRGEQFF. The CDR3 nucleotides read TGTGCCAGCAGTTGGGACAGGGGTGAGCAGTTCTTC.

The gene calls are TRBV27 and TRBJ2-7; 7 nucleotides agree with TRBD2. The CDR3 covers 13 residues. The V and J ends lost 6 bases and 1 base, in that order; junction bases with no gene match: 3. The germline V gene has CDR1 MNHEY and CDR2 SMNVEV (reference sequence). The CDR3 sequence is CASRGGVSYEQYF. As DNA, the CDR3 is TGTGCCAGCAGGGGGGGGGTATCCTACGAGCAGTACTTC.

This clone has only a few counts. V usage is TRBV14 and J usage is TRBJ2-7, with 7 bases lining up with TRBD1. There are 14 residues in the CDR3. V lost 2 bases to trimming and J lost 7 bases; unmatched junction nucleotides: 8. Looked up from germline, CDR1 is SGHDN and CDR2 is FVKESK. The CDR3 here is CASSQQGDLREQYF. The CDR3 DNA is TGTGCCAGCAGCCAACAGGGGGATCTGCGGGAGCAGTACTTC.

The rearrangement uses TRBV5-4 and TRBJ1-2; 8 positions agree with TRBD1. The CDR3 is made up of 14 amino acids. The germline CDR1 and CDR2 sequences are SGHNT and YYREEE (reference sequence). The J segment lost 6 bases and the V segment lost 0 bases, leaving 4 bases of the junction unmatched. The CDR3 reads CASSLAGGRDGYTF. The DNA for the CDR3 is TGTGCCAGCAGCTTGGCAGGGGGCAGGGATGGCTACACCTTC. Looking up the rest from reference TRBV5-4 and TRBJ1-2 gives the full variable domain: ETGVTQSPTHLIKTRGQQVTLRCSSQSGHNTVSWYQQALGQGPQFIFQYYREEENGRGNFPPRFSGLQFPNYSSELNVNALELDDSALYLCASSLAGGRDGYTFGSGTRLTVV.

The rearrangement joins TRBV7-2 to TRBJ2-7, with unresolved D. CDR1 is SGHTA, CDR2 FQGNSA, per germline. Trimming cost V 0 bases and J 3 bases, with 9 bases left between them. The CDR3 covers 14 residues. The CDR3 reads CASSLAGGNYEQYF. DNA for the CDR3: TGTGCCAGCAGCTTAGCTGGCGGTAACTACGAGCAGTACTTC. The full variable domain, with the rest looked up from reference TRBV7-2 and TRBJ2-7, is GAGVSQSPSNKVTEKGKDVELRCDPISGHTALYWYRQSLGQGLEFLIYFQGNSAPDKSGLPSDRFSAERTGGSVSTLTIQRTQQEDSAVYLCASSLAGGNYEQYFGPGTRLTVT.

This chain links TRBV5-5 with TRBJ1-1, with a tentative D call TRBD1 (5 bases). V was pared by 5 bases and J by 5 bases, with 16 bases between. Germline V gives CDR1 SGHKS, CDR2 YYEKEE (reference sequence). The CDR3 covers 14 residues. The CDR3 reads CASSFQGGWTEAFF. The CDR3 coding sequence is TGTGCCAGCAGTTTTCAGGGAGGGTGGACTGAAGCTTTCTTT.

The chain is built from TRBV25-1 and TRBJ2-7; 8 bases match TRBD1. The CDR3 length is 13 residues. Germline CDR1 is MGHDK and CDR2 is SYGVNS. J lost 6 bases, V lost 3 bases, and 4 bases had no gene match. The CDR3, as DNA: TGTGCCAGCAGTGAGGACAGGGTTGGCGAGCAGTACTTC. Protein: CASSEDRVGEQYF.

The gene calls are TRBV6-5 and TRBJ2-3, with 7 bases fitting TRBD2. With 6 bases clipped from V and 1 base from J, the junction kept 7 bases outside the gene matches. This CDR3 spans 15 amino acids. From germline, CDR1 is MNHEY and CDR2 SVGAGI. The CDR3 bases are TGTGCCAGCAGATTAAGCGGGGCAGGCACAGATACGCAGTATTTT. Residues: CASRLSGAGTDTQYF.

This chain connects TRBV2 to TRBJ1-4; 9 bases are shared with TRBD1. The junction had 5 bases not matched to a gene; V was cut back by 3 bases and J by 9 bases. This CDR3 has 14 amino acids. The germline V gene encodes CDR1 SNHLY and CDR2 FYNNEI. In DNA form, the CDR3 reads TGTGCCAGCAGTGAGAGGGACAGGGTAAAAAAACTGTTTTTT. It yields the protein CASSERDRVKKLFF.

This chain connects TRBV28 to TRBJ2-1; tentatively, D is TRBD2 (5 bases). Looked up from germline, CDR1 is MDHEN and CDR2 is SYDVKM. V dropped 4 bases and J dropped 7 bases, with 14 bases sitting between them. The CDR3 is 14 amino acids. The CDR3 reads CASSSWTPGNEQFF. The CDR3, as DNA: TGTGCCAGCAGTTCCTGGACGCCGGGAAATGAGCAGTTCTTC.

This clone was seen a handful of times. The rearrangement uses TRBV25-1 and TRBJ1-4; D unclear. Germline V gene sequence: CDR1 MGHDK, CDR2 SYGVNS. CDR3 length: 12 residues. Trimming pared 4 bases from V and 9 bases from J, leaving 9 bases between. CDR3 nucleotide sequence: TGTGCCAGCAGTGGGCAGCCACAAAAACTGTTTTTT. It is translated as CASSGQPQKLFF.

The J gene is TRBJ2-6, the V gene TRBV19; D gene unclear. This CDR3 has 16 amino acids. V lost 5 bases and J 1 base, leaving 12 bases between the germline ends. The germline gives CDR1 LNHDA, CDR2 SQIVND (reference sequence). The CDR3 loop reads CASSSRPRSGANVLTF. The CDR3 DNA follows: TGTGCCAGTAGTTCTCGACCGCGTTCTGGGGCCAACGTCCTGACTTTC. Based on the CDR3 plus reference TRBV19 and TRBJ2-6, the full variable domain is DGGITQSPKYLFRKEGQNVTLSCEQNLNHDAMYWYRQDPGQGLRLIYYSQIVNDFQKGDIAEGYSVSREKKESFPLTVTSAQKNPTAFYLCASSSRPRSGANVLTFGAGSRLTVL.

This chain links TRBV6-1 with TRBJ2-1; 7 positions match TRBD1. The length of the CDR3 is 13 residues. The J segment lost 7 bases and the V segment lost 5 bases, leaving 5 bases of the junction unmatched. Germline V gene data show CDR1 as MNHNS and CDR2 as SASEGT. CDR3 nucleotide sequence: TGTGCCAGCAGTTATGGGACAGCGAATGAGCAGTTCTTC. It codes for CASSYGTANEQFF.

The chain carries TRBV5-6 and TRBJ2-7; tentatively, D is TRBD1 or TRBD2 (5 bases each). The CDR3 totals 12 residues. Germline values: CDR1 SGHDT, CDR2 YYEEEE. V lost 1 base and J 12 bases, leaving 14 bases between the germline ends. Here the CDR3 DNA reads TGTGCCAGCAGCTTGAAAGGGGAAGGAGGGTACTTC. This gives the protein CASSLKGEGGYF.

This rearrangement joins TRBV2 to TRBJ1-4; D is uncertain. There are 15 residues in the CDR3. In germline, CDR1 is SNHLY, CDR2 FYNNEI. Trimming removed 6 bases from V and 5 bases from J, with 16 bases in between. The DNA for the CDR3 is TGTGCCAGCAGAGGGCAGGAATCCCGGAATGAAAAACTGTTTTTT. This encodes CASRGQESRNEKLFF. Variable domain in full (rest from reference TRBV2 and TRBJ1-4): EPEVTQTPSHQVTQMGQEVILRCVPISNHLYFYWYRQILGQKVEFLVSFYNNEISEKSEIFDDQFSVERPDGSNFTLKIRSTKLEDSAMYFCASRGQESRNEKLFFGSGTQLSVL.

The rearrangement uses TRBV30 and TRBJ1-5; TRBD1 is a possible D gene (6 bases). The CDR3 sequence is 16 residues long. V was pared by 1 base and J by 0 bases, with 13 bases between. Germline V gene lookup returns CDR1 GTSNPN and CDR2 SVGIG (reference sequence). CDR3 coding DNA: TGTGCCTGGAGTGCCCGGACAGCTAATAGCAATCAGCCCCAGCATTTT. Its translation: CAWSARTANSNQPQHF.

The chain is built from TRBV25-1 and TRBJ2-7; D assignment may be TRBD1 or TRBD2 (5 bases each). The CDR3 has 14 residues. The V and J ends lost 3 bases and 5 bases respectively, with 14 bases between them. Germline V gene data show CDR1 as MGHDK and CDR2 as SYGVNS. The DNA of the CDR3 is TGTGCCAGCAGTGATTGGGGGAGTAGGAACGAGCAGTACTTC. Encoded protein: CASSDWGSRNEQYF.

The genes are TRBV9 and TRBJ2-2; D gene uncertain. The V gene lost 2 bases and the J gene lost 4 bases, with 12 bases spanning the gap. This CDR3 contains 15 residues. The germline V gene encodes CDR1 SGDLS and CDR2 YYNGEE. The CDR3 bases are TGTGCCAGCAGCGTTGCGCAGCAGCGCACCGGGGAGCTGTTTTTT. Translated: CASSVAQQRTGELFF.

The chain employs TRBV30 and TRBJ2-5, with D perhaps TRBD2 (5 bases). This CDR3 has 14 amino acids. In germline, CDR1 is GTSNPN, CDR2 SVGIG (reference sequence). The V and J ends lost 0 bases and 0 bases respectively, with 8 bases between them. The CDR3 region is CAWSVGGDQETQYF. The CDR3, as DNA: TGTGCCTGGAGTGTCGGAGGCGACCAAGAGACCCAGTACTTC.

The rearrangement uses TRBV28 and TRBJ2-7; D perhaps matches TRBD2 (7 bases). V shed 6 bases and J shed 0 bases, with 12 bases lying between them. The length of the CDR3 is 14 residues. The germline gives CDR1 MDHEN, CDR2 SYDVKM. CDR3 protein: CASSHRGASYEQYF. DNA for the CDR3: TGTGCCAGCAGCCACCGGGGGGCCTCCTACGAGCAGTACTTC.

V usage is TRBV12-3 or TRBV12-4 and J usage is TRBJ2-7, with a possible D match to TRBD1 (5 bases). Between the trimmed V and J ends, which lost 9 bases and 4 bases, there was a span of 13 bases. The CDR3 has 12 residues. CDR3 DNA: TGTGCCAGTCAGGGTTCAGAATACGAGCAGTACTTC. Translation gives CASQGSEYEQYF.

Of note for this clone: Other nucleotide sequences in the sample specify the same CDR3. V gene TRBV6-5 combines with J gene TRBJ1-1; 8 nucleotides line up with TRBD1. Per the germline V gene, CDR1 is MNHEY and CDR2 is SVGAGI. The CDR3 is made up of 15 amino acids. V dropped 3 bases and J dropped 0; count of bases not matched to a gene: 3. The chain's CDR3 is CASSYDRGLNTEAFF. Written as DNA, the CDR3 is TGTGCCAGCAGTTATGACAGGGGTCTGAACACTGAAGCTTTCTTT.

The J gene is TRBJ2-3, the V gene TRBV6-5, with no clear D. V was clipped by 5 bases and J by 2 bases, with 8 bases between them. The CDR3 contains 13 residues. Germline CDR1 and CDR2: MNHEY and SVGAGI. CDR3 sequence reads: CASSQHFTDTQYF. The CDR3 DNA is TGTGCCAGCAGTCAACATTTCACAGATACGCAGTATTTT.

The rearrangement joins TRBV5-4 to TRBJ1-1, with D possibly matching TRBD1 (6 bases). The V gene's germline CDR1 is SGHNT and CDR2 YYREEE (reference sequence). The V gene lost 5 bases and the J gene lost 4 bases, with 15 bases spanning the gap. The CDR3 spans 14 residues. The CDR3 nucleotides read TGTGCCAGCAGTGCCAACAGGGCGGGCACTGAAGCTTTCTTT. Encoded protein: CASSANRAGTEAFF.

The CDR3 loop is CASSIVEGLANVLTF. The DNA of the CDR3 is TGTGCCAGTAGTATAGTTGAGGGGCTGGCCAACGTCCTGACTTTC. The chain uses TRBV19 and TRBJ2-6; D may correspond to TRBD1 or TRBD2 (5 bases each). CDR3 length: 15 residues. V lost 1 base to trimming and J lost 6 bases, with 10 bases between them. Germline loops: CDR1 LNHDA, CDR2 SQIVND (reference sequence).